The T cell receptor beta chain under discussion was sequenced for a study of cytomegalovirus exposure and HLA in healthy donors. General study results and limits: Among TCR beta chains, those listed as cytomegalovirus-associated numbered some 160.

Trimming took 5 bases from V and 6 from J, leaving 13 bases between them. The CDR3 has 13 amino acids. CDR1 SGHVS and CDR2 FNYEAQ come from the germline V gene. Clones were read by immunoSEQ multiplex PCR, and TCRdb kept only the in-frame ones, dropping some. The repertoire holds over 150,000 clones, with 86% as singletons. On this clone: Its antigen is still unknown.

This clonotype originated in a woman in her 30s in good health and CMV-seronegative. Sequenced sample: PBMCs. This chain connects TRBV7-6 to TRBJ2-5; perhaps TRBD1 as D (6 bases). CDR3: CASSQQGRQTQYF. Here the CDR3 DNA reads TGTGCCAGCAGCCAACAGGGCAGGCAGACCCAGTACTTC.